The T cell receptor beta chain under discussion was sequenced for a study of cytomegalovirus exposure and HLA in healthy donors. General study points: There were 164 TCR beta chains listed as cytomegalovirus-associated. Using a false discovery rate of 0.05, a later analysis showed that 16,951 TCR beta sequences were associated with HLA alleles. Previous analysis showed most TCR beta V segments were productive about 87% or about 30% of the time.

In regard to this clone: Its cognate antigen is unknown.

This CDR3 spans 14 amino acids. Germline-derived CDR1 and CDR2 are SGHRS and YFSETQ. Deletions cut 3 bases from V and 0 bases from J, with 7 bases between. The PCR was carried out with 60 Vbeta primers and 13 Jbeta primers. The method was immunoSEQ multiplex PCR; TCRdb's version includes in-frame clones alone and lacks a portion of them. The table records 160,000 or so clones, roughly 85% of them present only once. The chain links TRBV5-1 to TRBJ1-3, with D unclear. The sequenced sample was PBMCs. This clonotype was obtained from a man younger than 35 in good health and CMV-seropositive. Here the CDR3 reads CASSSQSSGNTIYF. As DNA, the CDR3 is TGCGCCAGCAGCTCACAGAGCTCTGGAAACACCATATATTTT.